This record covers a single T cell receptor (beta chain). Antigen unknown. The data were taken from a study of shared clonotypes between healthy human individuals. Study results and caveats: Larger richness was generally estimated for naive than memory subsets. Clonotype sharing levels among donors were expected to vary with sequencing depth. The study found 4.5% to 5% of naive CD4 clonotypes shared across a few donors.

Replicate PCRs for sorted subsets used 200 ng DNA; this equaled tens of thousands of T cell genomes. Only in-frame clones appear in the TCRdb table, and some are missing; sequencing was by immunoSEQ multiplex PCR. The data hold approximately 500,000 clones, with about 96% observed a single time. The CDR3 contains 12 residues. The germline V gene encodes CDR1 SGHDN and CDR2 FVKESK. The V and J ends lost 4 bases and 11 bases, in that order; junction bases with no gene match: 4. Sample: naive CD4+ T cells sorted from blood. As to subset: CD45RA+ positively selected. The V gene is TRBV14, the J gene TRBJ2-1, with 8 bases matching TRBD1. The receptor comes from a woman in her thirties in good health. In DNA form, the CDR3 reads TGTGCCAGCAGCCCCGACAGGGGCCAGCAGTTCTTC. Protein: CASSPDRGQQFF.